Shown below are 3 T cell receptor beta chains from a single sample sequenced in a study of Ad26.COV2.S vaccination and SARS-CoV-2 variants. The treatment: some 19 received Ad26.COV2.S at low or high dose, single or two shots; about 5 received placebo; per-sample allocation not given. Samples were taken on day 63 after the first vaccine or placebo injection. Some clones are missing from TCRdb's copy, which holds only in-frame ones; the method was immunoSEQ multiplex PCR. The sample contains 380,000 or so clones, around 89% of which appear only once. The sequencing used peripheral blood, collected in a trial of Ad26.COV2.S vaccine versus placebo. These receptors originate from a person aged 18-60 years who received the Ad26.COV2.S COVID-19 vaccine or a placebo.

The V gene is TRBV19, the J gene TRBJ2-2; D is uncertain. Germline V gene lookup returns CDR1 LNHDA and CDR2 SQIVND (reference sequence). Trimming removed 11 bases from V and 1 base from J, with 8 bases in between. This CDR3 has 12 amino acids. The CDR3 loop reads CASGLNTGELFF. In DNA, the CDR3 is TGTGCCTCCGGGTTGAACACCGGGGAGCTGTTTTTT.

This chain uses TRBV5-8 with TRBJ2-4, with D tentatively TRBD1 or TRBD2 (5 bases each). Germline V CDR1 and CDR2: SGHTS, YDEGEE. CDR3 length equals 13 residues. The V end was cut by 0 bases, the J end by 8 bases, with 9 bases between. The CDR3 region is CASSLGQRDIQYF. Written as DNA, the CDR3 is TGTGCCAGCAGCTTGGGACAGAGGGACATTCAGTACTTC.

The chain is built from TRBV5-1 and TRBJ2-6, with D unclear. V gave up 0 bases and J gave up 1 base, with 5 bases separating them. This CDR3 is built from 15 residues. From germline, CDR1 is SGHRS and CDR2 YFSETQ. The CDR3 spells CASSLVRSGANVLTF. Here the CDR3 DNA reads TGCGCCAGCAGCTTGGTACGTTCTGGGGCCAACGTCCTGACTTTC.